Following are 21 T cell receptor beta chains from one sample sequenced in a study of shared clonotypes between healthy human individuals (dated by TCRdb to 2019 to 2021). CD8 naive samples consisted of CD45RO-negative cells that were positively selected for CCR7, yielding a CD45RA+CCR7+ population without TemRA cells. Library preparation was by the immunoSEQ multiplex PCR assay. The source is immuneACCESS, and TCRdb retained only in-frame sequences with V and J called. Part of the clones is not carried over; for the studies checked, unresolved V genes explain less than half of this, and the remainder is unexplained. Recorded for this sample are about 2.1 million clones; around 93% of them occurred a single time. The ten largest clones capture about 1.6% of the sample. The sample taken for sequencing was naive CD8+ T cells from PBMCs. Taken with the paper, the label for cell subset or site translates to: CD45RA+CCR7+. All receptors derive from a man aged 18 to 30 in good health. Some clones in this sample may be carry-over from other donors' samples.

The chain couples TRBV28 to TRBJ1-2; 11 bases line up with TRBD1. V dropped 3 bases and J dropped 2; count of bases not matched to a gene: 14. This CDR3 is built from 19 residues. CDR1 MDHEN and CDR2 SYDVKM come from the germline V gene. CDR3 nucleotides: TGTGCCAGCAGTTTGATGGGCCTTGTGGGGGACAGGGGGAACTATGGCTACACCTTC. It yields the protein CASSLMGLVGDRGNYGYTF.

The chain links TRBV12-5 to TRBJ2-5; D tentatively fits TRBD1 or TRBD2 (6 bases each). Trimming took off 7 bases at V and 1 base at J, with 10 bases between the two ends. CDR3 length: 13 residues. CDR1 and CDR2 from the germline V gene are LGHNT and FRNRAP. This CDR3 is CASAPGAQETQYF. CDR3 nucleotide sequence: TGTGCTAGTGCCCCGGGGGCCCAAGAGACCCAGTACTTC.

The rearrangement joins TRBV30 to TRBJ1-1, with D unclear. V shed 0 bases and J shed 5 bases, with 10 bases lying between them. The CDR3 is made up of 13 amino acids. Germline CDR1 GTSNPN, CDR2 SVGIG (reference sequence). The DNA of the CDR3 is TGTGCCTGGAGTGTACTAGGATGGACTGAAGCTTTCTTT. Translation gives CAWSVLGWTEAFF.

This chain joins TRBV29-1 and TRBJ2-5, with D uncertain. Germline lookup yields CDR1 SQVTM and CDR2 ANQGSEA. The length of the CDR3 is 11 residues. V gave up 5 bases and J gave up 4 bases, with 8 bases separating them. The CDR3 region has the DNA TGCAGCGTTACTGGGATAGAGACCCAGTACTTC. Translation gives CSVTGIETQYF.

This clone was seen only once. The rearrangement uses TRBV28 and TRBJ2-2; D tentatively fits TRBD1 or TRBD2 (5 bases each). The germline CDR1 and CDR2 sequences are MDHEN and SYDVKM. Trimming stripped 3 bases from V and 8 bases from J, with 13 bases between. This CDR3 has 14 amino acids. The chain's CDR3 is CASSFLFEGGELFF. The CDR3 DNA is TGTGCCAGCAGTTTCTTGTTTGAGGGGGGGGAGCTGTTTTTT. The variable domain in full, completed from reference TRBV28 and TRBJ2-2, reads DVKVTQSSRYLVKRTGEKVFLECVQDMDHENMFWYRQDPGLGLRLIYFSYDVKMKEKGDIPEGYSVSREKKERFSLILESASTNQTSMYLCASSFLFEGGELFFGEGSRLTVL.

With respect to this clone: The same CDR3 is also encoded by other DNA sequences in this sample. The chain recombines TRBV19 with TRBJ1-5; D unresolved. Per germline, CDR1 LNHDA and CDR2 SQIVND (reference sequence). Trimming took off 5 bases at V and 0 bases at J, with 8 bases between the two ends. CDR3 length: 14 amino acids. Here the CDR3 reads CASSARYSNQPQHF. CDR3 nucleotide sequence: TGTGCCAGTAGTGCCAGGTATAGCAATCAGCCCCAGCATTTT. Variable domain in full (rest from reference TRBV19 and TRBJ1-5): DGGITQSPKYLFRKEGQNVTLSCEQNLNHDAMYWYRQDPGQGLRLIYYSQIVNDFQKGDIAEGYSVSREKKESFPLTVTSAQKNPTAFYLCASSARYSNQPQHFGDGTRLSIL.

This CDR3 is CASSSMMTGNTIYF. Here the CDR3 DNA reads TGTGCCAGCAGCTCAATGATGACTGGAAACACCATATATTTT. This sequence joins TRBV7-9 and TRBJ1-3, with D unclear. Trimming removed 4 bases at V and 2 bases at J, with 9 bases between. The CDR3 loop spans 14 amino acids. Germline values: CDR1 SEHNR, CDR2 FQNEAQ (reference sequence).

The J gene is TRBJ2-2, the V gene TRBV5-1; no clear D gene. The CDR3 covers 11 residues. Germline V gene sequence: CDR1 SGHRS, CDR2 YFSETQ. V shed 5 bases and J shed 9 bases, with 8 bases lying between them. CDR3 loop: CASRMGRELFF. For the CDR3, the DNA is TGCGCCAGCAGAATGGGCAGGGAGCTGTTTTTT.

The chain recombines TRBV4-1 with TRBJ2-7; TRBD2 aligns across 8 bases. Germline loops: CDR1 MGHRA, CDR2 YSYEKL. CDR3 length: 15 amino acids. The V and J ends lost 2 bases and 2 bases, in that order; junction bases with no gene match: 5. The DNA for the CDR3 is TGCGCCAGCAGCCAAACAAATAGCGGGACCTACGAGCAGTACTTC. As protein: CASSQTNSGTYEQYF.

The chain uses TRBV13 and TRBJ2-7, with D possibly being TRBD1 (5 bases). Trimming removed 3 bases at V and 3 bases at J, with 12 bases between. There are 14 residues in the CDR3. CDR1 PRHDT and CDR2 FYEKMQ come from the germline V gene (reference sequence). The CDR3 bases are TGTGCCAGCAGCTTCGTGGGTCAGGGCTACGAGCAGTACTTC. Translation: CASSFVGQGYEQYF. The whole variable domain, filled in from reference TRBV13 and TRBJ2-7, reads AAGVIQSPRHLIKEKRETATLKCYPIPRHDTVYWYQQGPGQDPQFLISFYEKMQSDKGSIPDRFSAQQFSDYHSELNMSSLELGDSALYFCASSFVGQGYEQYFGPGTRLTVT.

The chain recombines TRBV28 with TRBJ2-7; D unresolved. Trimming pared 3 bases from V and 6 bases from J, leaving 15 bases between. The CDR3 is 14 residues long. Germline V lookup: CDR1 MDHEN, CDR2 SYDVKM. CDR3 amino acids: CASSFSQPSREQYF. The CDR3 bases are TGTGCCAGCAGTTTTAGTCAGCCAAGTCGCGAGCAGTACTTC.

The chain recombines TRBV27 with TRBJ1-1; D possibly corresponds to TRBD1 (6 bases). The germline V gene has CDR1 MNHEY and CDR2 SMNVEV (reference sequence). V lost 1 base, J lost 0 bases, and 15 bases lay in between. This CDR3 spans 17 amino acids. The CDR3 is CASSLYAGEGMNTEAFF. CDR3 sequence (DNA): TGTGCCAGCAGTTTATATGCAGGGGAGGGTATGAACACTGAAGCTTTCTTT.

The chain uses TRBV1 and TRBJ2-5. TRBV1 is described as a pseudogene. The CDR3 is made up of 17 amino acids. The CDR3 sequence: CTSSHPRGRGRAETQYF. The DNA for the CDR3 is TGCACCAGCAGCCATCCAAGGGGTCGGGGTCGGGCAGAGACCCAGTACTTC.

The V and J genes are TRBV19 and TRBJ2-2, with D unresolved. The CDR3 extends over 14 amino acids. V shed 7 bases and J shed 0 bases, with 9 bases lying between them. Germline loops: CDR1 LNHDA, CDR2 SQIVND (reference sequence). DNA for the CDR3: TGTGCCAGTAAAGAGGTCCCGAACACCGGGGAGCTGTTTTTT. It translates to CASKEVPNTGELFF.

The rearrangement joins TRBV7-3 to TRBJ2-5; TRBD2 aligns across 15 bases. The CDR3 is made up of 17 amino acids. Losses at the gene ends were 5 bases for V and 3 bases for J; bases not matched to a gene: 7. Germline V CDR1 and CDR2: SGHTA, FQGTGA. CDR3 sequence (DNA): TGTGCCAGCAGCCTCCGAGGGACTAGCGGGAGGAAAGAGACCCAGTACTTC. Translated, it gives CASSLRGTSGRKETQYF. The whole variable domain, remainder taken from reference TRBV7-3 and TRBJ2-5, is GAGVSQTPSNKVTEKGKYVELRCDPISGHTALYWYRQSLGQGPEFLIYFQGTGAADDSGLPNDRFFAVRPEGSVSTLKIQRTERGDSAVYLCASSLRGTSGRKETQYFGPGTRLLVL.

The chain links TRBV5-1 to TRBJ2-2, with TRBD1 identical over 7 bases. Per the germline V gene, CDR1 is SGHRS and CDR2 is YFSETQ. This CDR3 spans 15 amino acids. V lost 4 bases and J lost 4; bases outside the gene matches: 7. The CDR3 coding sequence is TGCGCCAGCAGCAGCCGGGACAGAGTCACCGGGGAGCTGTTTTTT. Encoded protein: CASSSRDRVTGELFF.

V is TRBV7-9 and J is TRBJ2-7; 7 positions agree with TRBD2. The trim removed 1 base at V and 6 bases at J, leaving 15 bases unmatched. The germline V gene encodes CDR1 SEHNR and CDR2 FQNEAQ (reference sequence). The length of the CDR3 is 17 residues. The CDR3 nucleotides read TGTGCCAGCAGCTTAGACCCCCCGAGGTGGGAGGGCCCCGAGCAGTACTTC. Its translation is CASSLDPPRWEGPEQYF.

The V and J genes are TRBV7-9 and TRBJ2-7; 7 nucleotides line up with TRBD2. Losses at the gene ends were 5 bases for V and 0 bases for J; bases not matched to a gene: 10. The length of the CDR3 is 16 residues. The germline CDR1 and CDR2 sequences are SEHNR and FQNEAQ (reference sequence). The CDR3 is CASSPLAVTVSYEQYF. CDR3 DNA: TGTGCCAGCAGCCCCCTAGCGGTAACCGTCTCCTACGAGCAGTACTTC.

The rearrangement links TRBV21-1 to TRBJ2-3; TRBD2, the table's D call, lacks a check against the DNA. TRBV21-1 is a listed pseudogene. The length of the CDR3 is 14 residues. CDR3 in DNA: TGTGCCAGCAGCAAAGGCACCTACACAGATACGCAGTATTTT. This gives the protein CASSKGTYTDTQYF.

The chain joins TRBV28 to TRBJ1-1; perhaps TRBD1 as D (5 bases). This CDR3 is 15 amino acids long. V lost 2 bases, J lost 0 bases, and 10 bases lay in between. Germline CDR1 and CDR2: MDHEN and SYDVKM. The CDR3 nucleotides read TGTGCCAGCAGTTTAAGTTGGGGCTTGAACACTGAAGCTTTCTTT. It translates to CASSLSWGLNTEAFF.

V is TRBV4-3 and J is TRBJ2-1; the match to TRBD2 covers 7 bases. The trim removed 0 bases at V and 4 bases at J, leaving 6 bases unmatched. This CDR3 has 16 amino acids. In germline, CDR1 is LGHNA, CDR2 YSLEER. The DNA of the CDR3 is TGCGCCAGCAGCCAAGAGGGGCGGGAGCGGTACAATGAGCAGTTCTTC. Translated: CASSQEGRERYNEQFF.